This entry lists 19 T cell receptor beta chains sequenced from one sample in a study of CD8+CD57+ T cells in acquired aplastic anemia. Template material for TCR beta VDJ and CDR3 profiling consisted of genomic DNA. TCRdb itself ran the reads through MiXCR, one entry per CDR3 protein. In the table there are 150,000 to 200,000 distinct CDR3 sequences, roughly 47% of which are singletons. The sample comprised sorted CD4+, CD8+, or CD8+CD57+ T cells (not recorded which) from PBMCs. The receptors here all came from a human donor in good health.

This clonotype was seen repeatedly, ten times or more. V usage is TRBV19 and J usage is TRBJ2-5; 9 bases agree with TRBD1. The ends lost 6 bases at V and 4 bases at J; junction bases unmatched: 6. Germline V CDR1 and CDR2: LNHDA, SQIVND (reference sequence). This CDR3 has 14 amino acids. The CDR3 protein is CASRKTGGGETQYF. The DNA of the CDR3 is TGTGCCAGTAGGAAGACAGGGGGTGGAGAGACCCAGTACTTC.

This clonotype came up many times. The chain couples TRBV11-2 to TRBJ1-5, with 10 bases lining up with TRBD1. With V trimmed by 5 bases and J by 3 bases, 7 bases remained unmatched. CDR1 is SGHAT and CDR2 is FQNNGV in the germline V gene. This CDR3 region has 16 residues. Here the CDR3 reads CASSPGQGRSNQPQHF. CDR3 nucleotide sequence: TGTGCCAGCAGCCCGGGACAGGGGAGGTCCAATCAGCCCCAGCATTTT.

The rearrangement uses TRBV19 and TRBJ1-5; D remains ambiguous. The CDR3 spans 12 residues. V was trimmed by 6 bases and J by 3 bases, leaving 6 bases between them. The germline V gene encodes CDR1 LNHDA and CDR2 SQIVND (reference sequence). In nucleotides, the CDR3 is TGTGCCAGTAGCAGTTACAATCAGCCCCAGCATTTT. Translation: CASSSYNQPQHF.

The chain has TRBV25-1 and TRBJ2-2; no reliable D call. In germline, CDR1 is MGHDK, CDR2 SYGVNS. There are 12 residues in the CDR3. V lost 5 bases and J lost 8, with 9 bases in between. The CDR3 loop reads CASSYTLGELFF. CDR3 DNA: TGTGCCAGCAGTTACACCCTAGGGGAGCTGTTTTTT.

In this sample, this clonotype turned up many times. The V gene is TRBV7-3, the J gene TRBJ1-2; D gene ambiguous. The germline CDR1 and CDR2 sequences are SGHTA and FQGTGA. The CDR3 is 16 amino acids. Trimming took 2 bases from V and 2 from J, leaving 15 bases between them. CDR3 sequence reads: CASSLAPSRENYGYTF. CDR3 coding DNA: TGTGCCAGCAGCTTAGCCCCTTCTAGGGAGAACTATGGCTACACCTTC.

This clonotype was recorded at least ten times. CDR3 amino acids: CASSAIGGRSSYEQYF. The CDR3 bases are TGCGCCAGCAGCGCGATCGGGGGCAGATCTTCCTACGAGCAGTACTTC. The chain carries TRBV5-1 and TRBJ2-7, with D perhaps given as TRBD1 or TRBD2 (6 bases each). Germline loops: CDR1 SGHRS, CDR2 YFSETQ. V lost 4 bases and J lost 1, with 18 bases in between. The length of the CDR3 is 16 residues.

The rearrangement links TRBV15 to TRBJ2-5, with 7 bases fitting TRBD2. V shed 3 bases, J shed 5 bases, and the junction held 12 bases outside the gene matches. The CDR3 contains 16 residues. Germline V gene sequence: CDR1 LNHNV, CDR2 YYDKDF (reference sequence). The DNA for the CDR3 is TGTGCCACCAGCAGGGTCCATGGGGGGGGTGGCGAGACCCAGTACTTC. Its translation: CATSRVHGGGGETQYF. Drawing the rest from reference TRBV15 and TRBJ2-5, the complete variable domain is DAMVIQNPRYQVTQFGKPVTLSCSQTLNHNVMYWYQQKSSQAPKLLFHYYDKDFNNEADTPDNFQSRRPNTSFCFLDIRSPGLGDTAMYLCATSRVHGGGGETQYFGPGTRLLVL.

This clonotype has a count of ten or more. CDR3 amino acids: CASTLGTSGPDTQYF. CDR3 sequence (DNA): TGTGCCAGCACCCTTGGGACTAGCGGGCCGGATACGCAGTATTTT. The V and J genes are TRBV7-8 and TRBJ2-3, with TRBD2 identical over 12 bases. The CDR3 covers 15 residues. V trimming: 7 bases; J trimming: 6 bases; junction bases outside the gene matches: 8. CDR1 SGHVS and CDR2 FQNEAQ come from the germline V gene.

This clonotype was detected a few times. The chain combines TRBV15 with TRBJ2-3; 10 bases map to TRBD2. The J segment lost 4 bases and the V segment lost 0 bases, leaving 7 bases of the junction unmatched. The CDR3 sequence is 17 residues long. The V gene's germline CDR1 is LNHNV and CDR2 YYDKDF (reference sequence). The CDR3 sequence: CATSRDASGSLSDTQYF. CDR3 coding DNA: TGTGCCACCAGCAGAGATGCTAGCGGGAGTTTGTCAGATACGCAGTATTTT.

The count of this clonotype is one. The DNA is omitted, as the CDR3 cannot be located on it reliably, and the CDR3 follows TCRdb's listing. V and J are TRBV19 and TRBJ2-3; the D segment call TRBD1 is taken from the table without a DNA check. The CDR3 length is 16 residues, termini included. Per germline, CDR1 LNHDA and CDR2 SQIVND (reference sequence). CDR3 loop: CASSTCASRSTDTQYF.

This clonotype was observed at least ten times. The V and J genes are TRBV6-1 and TRBJ2-7; D call uncertain. V lost 5 bases and J 3 bases, leaving 11 bases between the germline ends. Germline V gene sequence: CDR1 MNHNS, CDR2 SASEGT. There are 13 residues in the CDR3. The CDR3 region has the DNA TGTGCCAGCAGTCGCCTAGGTAGCTACGAGCAGTACTTC. This gives the protein CASSRLGSYEQYF.

J is TRBJ1-2 and V is TRBV25-1; possible D gene TRBD1, 5 bases. V was trimmed by 3 bases and J by 0 bases, leaving 17 bases between them. Germline CDR1 and CDR2: MGHDK and SYGVNS. This CDR3 is 17 amino acids long. For the CDR3, the DNA is TGTGCCAGCAGTGATAGGGGAGTTACGAAAGCTAACTATGGCTACACCTTC. This codes for CASSDRGVTKANYGYTF.

The rearrangement uses TRBV20-1 and TRBJ2-7, with 10 bases lining up with TRBD1. Germline V CDR1 and CDR2: DFQATT, SNEGSKA (reference sequence). The CDR3 runs to 18 residues. V lost 6 bases and J lost 0; bases outside the gene matches: 17. In DNA, the CDR3 is TGCAGTGCCGTGTCCGGGACAGGGGAGCGGGGTCCCTCCTACGAGCAGTACTTC. It specifies CSAVSGTGERGPSYEQYF.

The chain is built from TRBV20-1 and TRBJ2-1; 7 bases are shared with TRBD2. Germline values: CDR1 DFQATT, CDR2 SNEGSKA (reference sequence). The J segment lost 0 bases and the V segment lost 6 bases, leaving 5 bases of the junction unmatched. This CDR3 is built from 14 residues. CDR3 nucleotides: TGCAGTGCCCAGCGGGGAAGCTCCTACAATGAGCAGTTCTTC. This gives the protein CSAQRGSSYNEQFF.

The CDR3 region is CASSLDAGIGYNEQFF. The CDR3 coding sequence is TGTGCCAGCAGCTTAGATGCAGGGATTGGATACAATGAGCAGTTCTTC. The chain couples TRBV11-1 to TRBJ2-1; the D gene is possibly TRBD1 (5 bases). The CDR3 runs to 16 residues. V was pared by 1 base and J by 4 bases, with 14 bases between. Germline CDR1 is SGHAT and CDR2 is FQDESV (reference sequence).

To note about this clonotype: A much larger clone is a single base away; this may be a read error. This rearrangement joins TRBV5-1 to TRBJ1-1; 10 nucleotides align to TRBD1. The CDR3 contains 17 residues. Germline loops: CDR1 SGHRS, CDR2 YFSETQ. CDR3 residues: CASSLGQGALVNTEDFF. In DNA, the CDR3 is TGCGCCAGCAGCTTGGGACAGGGGGCTTTGGTGAACACTGAAGATTTCTTT.

The chain has TRBV5-1 and TRBJ2-1; D may be TRBD1 (5 bases). Trimming took 4 bases from V and 9 from J, leaving 14 bases between them. The CDR3 has 13 amino acids. From germline, CDR1 is SGHRS and CDR2 YFSETQ. In DNA, the CDR3 is TGCGCCAGCAGCCTAGGGGCGGCCAGTGAGCAGTTCTTC. It yields the protein CASSLGAASEQFF.

This clonotype was recorded at least ten times. The CDR3 DNA sequence: TGCAGCGTTGAATGGATTTTAACAGATACGCAGTATTTT. This encodes CSVEWILTDTQYF. The chain links TRBV29-1 to TRBJ2-3, with D unresolved. CDR3 length equals 13 residues. V lost 2 bases to trimming and J lost 3 bases, with 9 bases between them. The germline V gene has CDR1 SQVTM and CDR2 ANQGSEA.

This rearrangement joins TRBV9 to TRBJ1-6; perhaps TRBD1 as D (6 bases). This CDR3 comprises 14 residues. CDR1 is SGDLS, CDR2 YYNGEE, per germline. The ends were cut back, 4 bases at V and 10 bases at J, with 15 bases in the middle. The CDR3: CASSRGLGGSPLHF. Written as DNA, the CDR3 is TGTGCCAGCAGCAGGGGCCTCGGGGGCTCACCCCTCCACTTT.